The 15 T cell receptor beta chains listed next were all sequenced from one sample in a study of multiple sclerosis patients with progressive multifocal leukoencephalopathy. Method: immunoSEQ multiplex PCR; TCRdb's copy keeps in-frame clones and lacks some. The data hold more than 20,000 clones, with approximately 90% observed a single time. Time point denoted: roughly 13 months of natalizumab therapy. The sequenced sample was PBMCs, obtained from a patient treated with natalizumab. Receptor source: a man under 40 with multiple sclerosis.

The V gene is TRBV15, the J gene TRBJ2-7; D unresolved. Germline V gene data show CDR1 as LNHNV and CDR2 as YYDKDF (reference sequence). Trimming shortened V by 1 base and J by 6 bases, and 7 bases separated the two germline ends. CDR3 length: 12 amino acids. DNA of the CDR3: TGTGCCACCAGCAGAGCTCCCTCCGAGCAGTACTTC. It codes for CATSRAPSEQYF.

This clone was seen just once. This sequence joins TRBV27 and TRBJ2-1; TRBD1 agrees at 9 bases. Germline CDR1 MNHEY, CDR2 SMNVEV (reference sequence). The CDR3 is made up of 14 amino acids. Trimming took 0 bases from V and 10 from J; bases not matched to a gene: 4. CDR3 residues: CASSLSGQGGEQFF. The CDR3, as DNA: TGTGCCAGCAGTTTATCGGGACAGGGAGGGGAGCAGTTCTTC.

V usage is TRBV5-4 and J usage is TRBJ2-7; D tentatively fits TRBD1 or TRBD2 (5 bases each). Germline assignment: CDR1 SGHNT and CDR2 YYREEE (reference sequence). The CDR3 has 13 amino acids. V lost 4 bases and J 4 bases, leaving 12 bases between the germline ends. As DNA, the CDR3 is TGTGCCAGCAGCGTCCGGGACGGTTACGAGCAGTACGTC. Amino acids: CASSVRDGYEQYV.

V gene TRBV11-2 combines with J gene TRBJ2-5; tentatively, D is TRBD2 (6 bases). From germline, CDR1 is SGHAT and CDR2 FQNNGV. This CDR3 has 12 amino acids. With 6 bases removed from V and 11 bases from J, the gap between germline ends came to 16 bases. CDR3 loop: CASSSEIGSQYF. The CDR3 DNA follows: TGTGCCAGCAGTTCTGAAATCGGGAGTCAGTACTTC.

The chain uses TRBV7-3 and TRBJ2-5; no firm D call. Trimming removed 1 base from V and 1 base from J, with 4 bases in between. The CDR3 consists of 13 residues. Germline values: CDR1 SGHTA, CDR2 FQGTGA. The CDR3 DNA reads TGTGCCAGCAGCTTAAGGTTCCAAGAGACCCAGTACTTC. It is translated as CASSLRFQETQYF.

This clone was detected once. The chain combines TRBV2 with TRBJ1-6; maybe TRBD1 (5 bases). The ends were cut back, 2 bases at V and 9 bases at J, with 14 bases in the middle. Germline V gene data show CDR1 as SNHLY and CDR2 as FYNNEI. The CDR3 loop spans 15 amino acids. The CDR3 loop is CASSERRDSFSPLHF. The CDR3 DNA sequence: TGTGCCAGCAGTGAAAGGCGAGACAGTTTTTCACCCCTCCACTTT.

This chain connects TRBV11-2 to TRBJ2-1; 8 nucleotides match TRBD2. Losses at the gene ends were 9 bases for V and 4 bases for J; bases not matched to a gene: 8. The CDR3 sequence is 14 residues long. CDR1 and CDR2 from the germline V gene are SGHAT and FQNNGV. The CDR3 sequence is CASLGGRKYNEQFF. The DNA for the CDR3 is TGTGCCAGTCTTGGCGGGAGGAAATACAATGAGCAGTTCTTC.

The chain employs TRBV5-1 and TRBJ2-3; D remains ambiguous. CDR1 is SGHRS and CDR2 is YFSETQ in the germline V gene. The CDR3 totals 15 residues. Between the trimmed V and J ends, which lost 2 bases and 2 bases, there was a span of 12 bases. Here the CDR3 DNA reads TGCGCCAGCAGCTTAACACCGAAGAACACAGATACGCAGTATTTT. This encodes CASSLTPKNTDTQYF.

J is TRBJ1-3 and V is TRBV7-2, with D hard to call. CDR3 size: 14 residues. V lost 1 base, J lost 0 bases, and 4 bases lay in between. Looked up from germline, CDR1 is SGHTA and CDR2 is FQGNSA. The CDR3 sequence: CASSLGTSGNTIYF. CDR3 sequence (DNA): TGTGCCAGCAGCTTAGGGACCTCTGGAAACACCATATATTTT.

This clone came up once. The chain combines TRBV7-9 with TRBJ2-6; D ambiguous. This CDR3 has 16 residues. V lost 0 bases, J lost 2 bases, and 8 bases lay in between. The germline V gene encodes CDR1 SEHNR and CDR2 FQNEAQ (reference sequence). CDR3 in amino acids: CASSLASETGANVLTF. The CDR3 bases are TGTGCCAGCAGCTTAGCGTCAGAGACTGGGGCCAACGTCCTGACTTTC.

V usage is TRBV27 and J usage is TRBJ2-2; TRBD1 matches at 9 bases. The J segment lost 7 bases and the V segment lost 3 bases, leaving 15 bases of the junction unmatched. The CDR3 consists of 18 residues. Germline-derived CDR1 and CDR2 are MNHEY and SMNVEV (reference sequence). CDR3 loop: CASSFSHGQGTPLGELFF. In DNA form, the CDR3 reads TGTGCCAGCAGTTTCTCCCACGGACAGGGGACCCCCCTCGGGGAGCTGTTTTTT.

This clone has more than one count but fewer than ten. This chain connects TRBV27 to TRBJ2-2, with 10 bases that match TRBD1. This CDR3 comprises 16 residues. CDR1 and CDR2 (germline): MNHEY, SMNVEV (reference sequence). The junction had 2 bases not matched to a gene; V was cut back by 3 bases and J by 1 base. The CDR3 loop is CASSFWTGGNTGELFF. CDR3 nucleotide sequence: TGTGCCAGCAGTTTCTGGACAGGGGGGAACACCGGGGAGCTGTTTTTT.

The chain joins TRBV9 to TRBJ2-7; 8 bases map to TRBD1. CDR3 length: 13 residues. From germline, CDR1 is SGDLS and CDR2 YYNGEE. Unmatched junction bases numbered 4, after V lost 3 bases and J lost 5 bases. In DNA, the CDR3 is TGTGCCAGCAGCGAGAGGACAGGGCACGAGCAGTACTTC. This translates into CASSERTGHEQYF.

The chain couples TRBV13 to TRBJ1-2; D is undetermined. The V gene lost 0 bases and the J gene lost 3 bases, with 5 bases spanning the gap. Looked up from germline, CDR1 is PRHDT and CDR2 is FYEKMQ (reference sequence). The CDR3 is made up of 13 amino acids. CDR3 nucleotide sequence: TGTGCCAGCAGCTTAGGAGGAGACTATGGCTACACCTTC. Translating gives CASSLGGDYGYTF.

The chain combines TRBV19 with TRBJ2-3, with 7 bases identical to TRBD1. This CDR3 is 16 amino acids long. The germline gives CDR1 LNHDA, CDR2 SQIVND (reference sequence). V lost 4 bases to trimming and J lost 1 base; unmatched junction nucleotides: 8. The CDR3 nucleotides are TGTGCCAGTAGTACACAGGGGCTCCTGGGCACAGATACGCAGTATTTT. Residues: CASSTQGLLGTDTQYF.